A single sample gave rise to the 13 T cell receptor beta chains below, sequenced in a study of cytomegalovirus exposure and HLA in healthy donors. Researchers ran the PCR with 60 Vbeta and 13 Jbeta primers. Method: immunoSEQ multiplex PCR; TCRdb's copy keeps in-frame clones and lacks some. Of 90,000 or so clones detected, 80% appear once; the ten largest clones hold more than 20%. Source material: PBMCs. The receptor set was obtained from a woman in her 50s in good health and CMV-seropositive.

V gene TRBV10-3 combines with J gene TRBJ1-6; 9 nucleotides align to TRBD1. This CDR3 has 16 amino acids. V shed 2 bases and J 8 bases; nucleotides not matched to a gene: 7. Germline V gene lookup returns CDR1 ENHRY and CDR2 SYGVKD. Written as DNA, the CDR3 is TGTGCCATCAGTGAGACCGGGACAGGGCAGGATTCACCCCTCCACTTT. Its protein product is CAISETGTGQDSPLHF.

Worth noting for this clone: This same CDR3 is encoded by further DNA sequences in the sample. The rearrangement uses TRBV5-4 and TRBJ1-4; D possibly corresponds to TRBD1 (5 bases). The CDR3 is made up of 13 amino acids. Germline V gives CDR1 SGHNT, CDR2 YYREEE (reference sequence). Trimming removed 2 bases from V and 6 bases from J, with 8 bases in between. CDR3 sequence reads: CASSFGGHEKLFF. The CDR3, as DNA: TGTGCCAGCAGCTTCGGGGGACATGAAAAACTGTTTTTT.

The genes are TRBV18 and TRBJ2-3; 13 bases match TRBD2. Per germline, CDR1 KGHSH and CDR2 LQKENI. CDR3 length: 14 residues. Trimming took 5 bases from V and 6 from J; bases not matched to a gene: 2. The chain's CDR3 is CASSTSGGADTQYF. For the CDR3, the DNA is TGTGCCAGCTCAACTAGCGGGGGGGCCGATACGCAGTATTTT.

Only one count was recorded for this clone. J is TRBJ2-2 and V is TRBV19, with D perhaps TRBD2 (6 bases). Germline values: CDR1 LNHDA, CDR2 SQIVND (reference sequence). This CDR3 comprises 17 residues. The germline V and J ends were trimmed by 3 bases and 0 bases, with 14 bases remaining between them. This CDR3 reads CASSIRGTLSNTGELFF. The CDR3 DNA sequence: TGTGCCAGTAGTATCCGTGGGACTCTCTCGAACACCGGGGAGCTGTTTTTT. Full variable domain (remainder filled in from reference TRBV19 and TRBJ2-2): DGGITQSPKYLFRKEGQNVTLSCEQNLNHDAMYWYRQDPGQGLRLIYYSQIVNDFQKGDIAEGYSVSREKKESFPLTVTSAQKNPTAFYLCASSIRGTLSNTGELFFGEGSRLTVL.

This chain uses TRBV12-5 with TRBJ2-7, with a tentative D call TRBD1 (5 bases). The CDR3 has 14 amino acids. V lost 4 bases to trimming and J lost 3 bases, with 13 bases between them. Per germline, CDR1 LGHNT and CDR2 FRNRAP. CDR3 loop: CASGSTGTFYEQYV. CDR3 bases: TGTGCTAGTGGTTCCACAGGAACTTTCTACGAGCAGTACGTC.

This clone was counted a single time. An end of the junction differs from the germline gene, which may be a read error. The CDR3: CSSSLGGDIQYF. CDR3 coding DNA: TGTTCCAGCAGCTTAGGGGGGGACATTCAGTACTTC. V usage is TRBV7-9 and J usage is TRBJ2-4, with D possibly being TRBD2 (7 bases). CDR1 is SEHNR and CDR2 is FQNEAQ in the germline V gene (reference sequence). The length of the CDR3 is 12 residues.

This clone was counted between two and nine times. V and J are TRBV19 and TRBJ1-2; 9 nucleotides line up with TRBD1. There are 16 residues in the CDR3. The germline V gene has CDR1 LNHDA and CDR2 SQIVND (reference sequence). The ends lost 6 bases at V and 3 bases at J; junction bases unmatched: 11. This CDR3 is CASRAPGTGRYYGYTF. For the CDR3, the DNA is TGTGCCAGTAGGGCCCCCGGGACAGGGCGATACTATGGCTACACCTTC.

The rearrangement joins TRBV5-1 to TRBJ2-7, with D uncertain. CDR3 size: 13 residues. V was trimmed by 0 bases and J by 2 bases, leaving 6 bases between them. Per the germline V gene, CDR1 is SGHRS and CDR2 is YFSETQ. The CDR3 nucleotides read TGCGCCAGCAGCTTGGCGCCAGCCTACGAGCAGTACTTC. Its protein is CASSLAPAYEQYF.

The chain combines TRBV7-3 with TRBJ2-2, with a weak D call TRBD2 (5 bases). This CDR3 is built from 16 residues. The V gene lost 4 bases and the J gene lost 5 bases, with 17 bases spanning the gap. Germline CDR1 SGHTA, CDR2 FQGTGA. The CDR3 DNA sequence: TGTGCCAGCAGCTCCCGGGCCAGCACGGGGACCGGGGAGCTGTTTTTT. Amino acids: CASSSRASTGTGELFF.

The chain combines TRBV30 with TRBJ2-7; no clear D gene. The ends were cut back, 1 base at V and 5 bases at J, with 6 bases in the middle. The CDR3 is 11 amino acids. Germline loops: CDR1 GTSNPN, CDR2 SVGIG (reference sequence). The CDR3 DNA sequence: TGTGCCTGGAGTGCACAACACGAGCAGTACTTC. Amino acids: CAWSAQHEQYF.

The rearrangement joins TRBV6-1 to TRBJ1-1; 8 bases line up with TRBD1. Per the germline V gene, CDR1 is MNHNS and CDR2 is SASEGT. The length of the CDR3 is 13 residues. Trimming at V came to 8 bases and at J to 1 base, leaving 3 bases not matched to a gene. The CDR3 region is CASDDRGNTEAFF. As DNA, the CDR3 is TGTGCCAGCGACGACAGGGGGAACACTGAAGCTTTCTTT.

The CDR3 is CATRPGGVTDTQYF. In DNA form, the CDR3 reads TGTGCCACCAGACCGGGGGGAGTGACAGATACGCAGTATTTT. The V gene is TRBV15, the J gene TRBJ2-3; TRBD2 matches 7 bases. This CDR3 is 14 amino acids long. Per germline, CDR1 LNHNV and CDR2 YYDKDF (reference sequence). V was clipped by 6 bases and J by 3 bases; unmatched bases: 6. The whole variable domain, remainder taken from reference TRBV15 and TRBJ2-3, is DAMVIQNPRYQVTQFGKPVTLSCSQTLNHNVMYWYQQKSSQAPKLLFHYYDKDFNNEADTPDNFQSRRPNTSFCFLDIRSPGLGDTAMYLCATRPGGVTDTQYFGPGTRLTVL.

This clone was detected once. The chain employs TRBV5-1 and TRBJ2-1; 9 bases map to TRBD1. The CDR3 spans 16 residues. Germline V lookup: CDR1 SGHRS, CDR2 YFSETQ. The junction had 13 bases not matched to a gene; V was cut back by 3 bases and J by 9 bases. The CDR3 nucleotides are TGCGCCAGCAGCTATACCTCCGGGACAGGGATTGGTGAGCAGTTCTTC. Amino acids: CASSYTSGTGIGEQFF.